This is a list of T cell receptor beta chains from one sample in a study of T cell responses to AZD1222 COVID-19 vaccine. Using immunoSEQ multiplex PCR, the repertoire was profiled, and TCRdb retains in-frame clones only, with some absent. The data show 95,000 to 150,000 clones, with over 75% seen just once and more than 9% held by the top ten. Material: peripheral blood, obtained on day 0 of AZD1222 vaccination. These receptors came from an adult in good health. Each CDR3 is given with its conserved first and last residue. Each record gives: clone size, CDR3 length, J gene, V gene, D gene, CDR3 DNA, CDR3 protein. The D gene is left open where the match is weak. Where a row states a size, it is once, few, many or the class of an expanded clone; other rows omit it.

size: NA
length: 12
J: TRBJ2-1
V: TRBV30
D: TRBD2
DNA: TGTGCCTGGAGTGCCCGGGGGGGTGAGCAGTTCTTC
CDR3: CAWSARGGEQFF

size: few
length: 14
J: TRBJ2-1
V: TRBV10-2
D: NA
DNA: TGCGCCAGCAGCCCTCAAGGGTCACACAATGAGCAGTTCTTC
CDR3: CASSPQGSHNEQFF

size: NA
length: 17
J: TRBJ2-3
V: TRBV4-2
D: TRBD2
DNA: TGTGCCAGCAGCCAGAAGGGGACTAGCGGAAGCACAGATACGCAGTATTTT
CDR3: CASSQKGTSGSTDTQYF

size: few
length: 16
J: TRBJ2-7
V: TRBV27
D: TRBD2
DNA: TGTGCCAGCAGTCCCGGCCTAGCGGCTCCTTACTACGAGCAGTACTTC
CDR3: CASSPGLAAPYYEQYF

size: few
length: 11
J: TRBJ1-1
V: TRBV29-1
D: NA
DNA: TGCAGCGCCCGAGTGGACACTGAAGCTTTCTTT
CDR3: CSARVDTEAFF

size: once
length: 15
J: TRBJ1-4
V: TRBV7-9
D: TRBD1
DNA: TGTGCCAGCAGCCCCACCGGGACAGGGTTAGAAAAACTGTTTTTT
CDR3: CASSPTGTGLEKLFF

size: NA
length: 14
J: TRBJ2-3
V: TRBV6-2/TRBV6-3
D: NA
DNA: TGTGCCAGCAGTTACTGGCAGAGCACAGATACGCAGTATTTT
CDR3: CASSYWQSTDTQYF

size: NA
length: 11
J: TRBJ1-1
V: TRBV20-1
D: NA
DNA: TGCAGTGCTAGAGATTATACTGAAGCTTTCTTT
CDR3: CSARDYTEAFF

size: few
length: 17
J: TRBJ2-5
V: TRBV6-2/TRBV6-3
D: TRBD2
DNA: TGTGCCAGCAGTTACCTCTATACAGCGGGAGCCCCAGAGACCCAGTACTTC
CDR3: CASSYLYTAGAPETQYF

size: NA
length: 16
J: TRBJ2-5
V: TRBV5-1
D: NA
DNA: TGCGCCAGCAGCTCGGACCCGTCCCGCTTCCAAGAGACCCAGTACTTC
CDR3: CASSSDPSRFQETQYF

size: NA
length: 16
J: TRBJ2-4
V: TRBV15
D: TRBD1
DNA: TGTGCCATCAGCCCGGGACAGGGACTCCGCAAAAACATTCAGTACTTC
CDR3: CAISPGQGLRKNIQYF

size: once
length: 13
J: TRBJ1-6
V: TRBV7-2
D: NA
DNA: TGTGCCAGCGGGAGAGATTACAATTCACCCCTCCACTTT
CDR3: CASGRDYNSPLHF